The clone carrying this T cell receptor (beta chain) was counted between two and nine times. V lost 1 base to trimming and J lost 2 bases, with 9 bases between them. Germline V CDR1 and CDR2: SGHTA, FQGNSA. The CDR3 extends over 15 amino acids. This sample is part of a study of T-cell memory formation after mild COVID-19. Using its own MiXCR run on the 5' RACE reads, TCRdb lists one record per CDR3 protein. The repertoire holds 580,000 or so distinct CDR3 sequences, roughly 17% seen once, with about 8.1% in the top ten. The TCR was taken from an adult woman who had mild COVID-19 (a few samples of this study predate the infection). Cell type and time point are not known. Sequencing was carried out using PBMCs or a T cell subset sorted from them (not recorded which). The V call is TRBV7-2, the J call TRBJ2-1; TRBD2 might be the D (5 bases). The CDR3 nucleotides read TGTGCCAGCAGCTTAGTAGCGCTACCCTACAATGAGCAGTTCTTC. Its protein is CASSLVALPYNEQFF.